This TCR beta chain was profiled in a study of CD8 T cells in ankylosing spondylitis (dated by TCRdb to between 2016 and 2019). Regarding the study in general: T cell receptor beta repertoires were profiled in healthy donors and ankylosing spondylitis patients so that disease-linked TCR variants could be found. The full study cohort comprised around 25 ankylosing spondylitis patients and approximately 100 healthy donors. Samples of peripheral blood were taken, and for ankylosing spondylitis patients, synovial fluid was collected as well. The full study reports these points: A TCR beta motif made up of several highly homologous amino acid variants appeared to be characteristic of blood from ankylosing spondylitis patients. The disease-linked clones were reported as significantly enriched in matched synovial fluid samples from ankylosing spondylitis patients. The disease-linked clones showed a CD8+ phenotype and occurred at relatively low frequencies in peripheral blood. Some motif variants had previously been reported in the synovial fluid and blood of reactive arthritis patients, which suggests shared mechanisms of disease initiation.

Inclusive of the bounding cysteine and phenylalanine, the CDR3 is 16 residues long. Only the CDR3 portion is preserved as DNA: 48 bases, with reading frame beginning at the first base. Sequencing was performed on an Illumina HiSeq 2500. Quantitative 5'-RACE with molecular barcodes was the method used to prepare the TCR beta libraries. The study's own analysis went as follows. A new computational method based on a probabilistic model of VDJ rearrangement was used to identify disease-linked TCR variants. The public reads were quality trimmed at Q25 with fastp and then assembled into clones with MiXCR by TCRdb, keeping productive beta chains. Here each entry gathers all rows of one CDR3 protein and keeps the most common genes and DNA. TCRdb's processing, not the study's, gives the V and J calls here. Counted in this sample were 700,000 or so distinct CDR3 sequences; under 20% of them appeared once. The top ten hold about 19% of the sample.

This clonotype appeared a few times. The antigen it recognizes is unknown. Nothing much larger sits one base from this clone, and base qualities are not available. The receptor's source is a male donor with ankylosing spondylitis. Specimen: blood, either unsorted or a sorted T cell fraction (not recorded which). Recombination connected TRBV21-1 to TRBJ2-5; TRBD2 is taken as the D call from the table, unchecked against the DNA. TRBV21-1 is described as a pseudogene. The bases read TGTGCCAGCAGCAAAGGACTAGCGGGGACCCAAGAGACCCAGTACTTC. Its amino acids are CASSKGLAGTQETQYF.